This TCR beta chain was profiled in a study of T-cell reconstitution after alpha-beta-depleted transplantation in children. Points on this clonotype: Its antigen is unidentified.

Findings and limits, study-wide: The high TCRbeta diversity at day 60 in some patients came from surviving recipient T cells and thymic progenitors. Newly generated T cells supplied most T-cell counts and diversity one year post-transplant. Several hundred graft clones that had expanded were reportedly the source of alpha-beta T cells about two months after transplant.

The V gene lost 2 bases and the J gene lost 7 bases, with 11 bases spanning the gap. This CDR3 is built from 14 residues. The germline V gene encodes CDR1 MGHDK and CDR2 SYGVNS. It was with unique molecular identifiers that the TCRbeta library was prepared. TCRdb processed the PCR reads anew with MiXCR; each CDR3 protein has one entry. The sample holds hundreds of thousands of distinct CDR3 sequences, roughly 14% seen once. Source: PBMCs, taken before TCRalphabeta/CD19-depleted stem cell transplant. This TCR derives from a girl aged 2-10 years with congenital amegakaryocytic thrombocytopenia, due to receive a stem cell transplant. This sequence joins TRBV25-1 and TRBJ1-4; no clear D. The CDR3 region is CASSEASRVEKLFF. DNA of the CDR3: TGTGCCAGCAGTGAAGCATCGAGGGTTGAAAAACTGTTTTTT.